The clone carrying this TCR beta chain was detected many times. This sample was taken from a study of blood T cell repertoires in COVID-19. Whole-study context: Samples came from the United States, Italy and Spain, spanning acute and convalescent COVID-19.

Clones were sequenced by immunoSEQ multiplex PCR, and TCRdb holds only the in-frame ones, with some missing. The sample gives over 130,000 clones, over 80% of which show up once; 8.5% to 9% is in the top ten. This CDR3 is built from 16 residues. The V gene lost 5 bases and the J gene lost 1 base, with 14 bases spanning the gap. Per the germline V gene, CDR1 is SGHAT and CDR2 is FQNNGV. This clonotype was obtained from a man aged 25-45 years with COVID-19, enrolled during active disease. Sequenced input: peripheral blood. The V call is TRBV11-2, the J call TRBJ2-2, with D possibly being TRBD2 (5 bases). CDR3: CASSHLQRRNTGELFF. The CDR3 DNA reads as TGTGCCAGCAGCCACCTCCAGCGGAGGAACACCGGGGAGCTGTTTTTT.